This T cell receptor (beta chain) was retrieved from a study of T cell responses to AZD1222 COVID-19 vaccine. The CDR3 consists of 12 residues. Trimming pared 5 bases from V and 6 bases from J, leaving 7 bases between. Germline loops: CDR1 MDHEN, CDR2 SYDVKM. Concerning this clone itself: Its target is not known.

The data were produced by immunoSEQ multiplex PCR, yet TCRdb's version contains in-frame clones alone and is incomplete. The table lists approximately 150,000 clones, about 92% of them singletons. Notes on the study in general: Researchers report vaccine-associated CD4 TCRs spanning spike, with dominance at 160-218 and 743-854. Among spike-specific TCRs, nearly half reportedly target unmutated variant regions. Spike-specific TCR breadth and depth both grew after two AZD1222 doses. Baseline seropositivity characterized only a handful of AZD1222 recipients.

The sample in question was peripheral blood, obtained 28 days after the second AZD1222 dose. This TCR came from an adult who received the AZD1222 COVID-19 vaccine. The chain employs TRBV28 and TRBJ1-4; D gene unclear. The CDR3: CASSTTDEKLFF. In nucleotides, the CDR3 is TGTGCCAGCAGTACCACGGATGAAAAACTGTTTTTT.